This section outlines one TCR beta chain sequence together with its context. The data stem from a study of shared clonotypes between healthy human individuals. Trimming stripped 2 bases from V and 7 bases from J, with 9 bases between. The CDR3 extends over 14 amino acids. In germline, CDR1 is MNHEY, CDR2 SVGAGI. Generated by immunoSEQ multiplex PCR, the TCRdb table keeps only in-frame clones and is missing some. The sample contains some 2,000,000 clones, 95% of which appear only once. This chain uses TRBV6-5 with TRBJ1-6; no firm D call. The sequenced material came from naive CD4+ T cells sorted from blood. Subset indicated: CD45RA+ positively selected. The TCR comes from a man aged 18 to 29 in good health. The CDR3 nucleotides are TGTGCCAGCAGTTACATCCAGGCAAATTCACCCCTCCACTTT. Translation: CASSYIQANSPLHF.